The 8 T cell receptor beta chains below all came from one sample that was sequenced in a study of early T cells in non-severe SARS-CoV-2 infection. TCRdb redid the calling of the 5' RACE reads with MiXCR, one entry per CDR3 protein. The table shows more than 80,000 distinct CDR3 sequences, with more than 9.5% occurring only once. Sequencing input: whole blood. These receptors all stem from an adult who was a healthcare worker with PCR-confirmed SARS-CoV-2 infection or an uninfected control (not recorded which).

This clonotype occurred many times. The V gene is TRBV20-1, the J gene TRBJ2-3; 7 bases fit TRBD2. This CDR3 region has 12 residues. Germline CDR1 and CDR2: DFQATT and SNEGSKA (reference sequence). DNA of the CDR3: TGCAGCGGGGGGAGGCTCACAGATACGCAGTATTTT. This codes for CSGGRLTDTQYF.

This sequence joins TRBV29-1 and TRBJ1-1; TRBD1 aligns across 10 bases. Germline CDR1 and CDR2: SQVTM and ANQGSEA. The length of the CDR3 is 13 residues. V was pared by 4 bases and J by 6 bases, with 5 bases of the junction left unmatched. DNA of the CDR3: TGCAGCGTTGCCGGGACAGGGGTCGCTGAAGCTTTCTTT. Residues: CSVAGTGVAEAFF.

This chain connects TRBV5-1 to TRBJ2-1; 8 bases are shared with TRBD1. This CDR3 is built from 14 residues. V lost 6 bases, J lost 2 bases, and 4 bases stayed unmatched. CDR1 is SGHRS and CDR2 is YFSETQ in the germline V gene. Here the CDR3 DNA reads TGCGCCAGCACCCCGACAGGGGCCTACAATGAGCAGTTCTTC. Protein product: CASTPTGAYNEQFF. Looking up the rest from reference TRBV5-1 and TRBJ2-1 gives the full variable domain: KAGVTQTPRYLIKTRGQQVTLSCSPISGHRSVSWYQQTPGQGLQFLFEYFSETQRNKGNFPGRFSGRQFSNSRSEMNVSTLELGDSALYLCASTPTGAYNEQFFGPGTRLTVL.

The J gene is TRBJ2-1, the V gene TRBV4-1, with a tentative D call TRBD2 (6 bases). Trimming left V 1 base short and J 10 bases short, with 14 bases between. The CDR3 is 14 residues long. CDR1 is MGHRA and CDR2 is YSYEKL in the germline V gene. As DNA, the CDR3 is TGCGCCAGCAGCCAAGGGGGTCGGGGAGGCGAGCAGTTCTTC. This gives the protein CASSQGGRGGEQFF.

This clonotype was seen at least ten times. V and J are TRBV4-1 and TRBJ1-5; 8 bases align to TRBD1. The CDR3 is made up of 18 amino acids. The germline V gene has CDR1 MGHRA and CDR2 YSYEKL. V shed 2 bases, J shed 6 bases, and the junction held 15 bases outside the gene matches. The CDR3 nucleotides read TGCGCCAGCAGCCAAACTGTGTTTCGGACAGGGCAGGCTCAGCCCCAGCATTTT. Translated, it gives CASSQTVFRTGQAQPQHF.

A few counts support this clonotype. The chain has TRBV20-1 and TRBJ2-2, with 12 bases matching TRBD1. The CDR3 contains 13 residues. The V segment lost 5 bases and the J segment 6 bases; nucleotides outside the gene matches: 1. Germline V gives CDR1 DFQATT, CDR2 SNEGSKA (reference sequence). The CDR3 bases are TGCAGTGCTGGGACAGGGGGCTCCGGGGAGCTGTTTTTT. This translates into CSAGTGGSGELFF.

J is TRBJ2-5 and V is TRBV4-1; tentatively, D is TRBD2 (6 bases). Trimming pared 4 bases from V and 3 bases from J, leaving 15 bases between. The CDR3 has 15 amino acids. Germline V gene sequence: CDR1 MGHRA, CDR2 YSYEKL. This CDR3 is CASSLNAGGEETQYF. The CDR3 DNA reads as TGCGCCAGCAGCCTAAATGCCGGGGGAGAAGAGACCCAGTACTTC.

The J gene is TRBJ2-7, the V gene TRBV14, with D unclear. This CDR3 has 13 amino acids. The V gene lost 4 bases and the J gene lost 6 bases, with 13 bases spanning the gap. In germline, CDR1 is SGHDN, CDR2 FVKESK. The CDR3 DNA reads as TGTGCCAGCAGCCGCTTCTCGGCCATCGAGCAGTACTTC. Protein: CASSRFSAIEQYF.